This record looks at one T cell receptor beta chain sequence and its context. The study recruited people aged 18 to 89 years across about two dozen US areas. Clinical histories supplied by participants themselves formed the basis of cohort assignment. The data originate from a study of blood T cell repertoires in COVID-19. The CDR3 is 13 residues long. The germline V gene encodes CDR1 LGHDT and CDR2 YNNKEL (reference sequence). V was clipped by 3 bases and J by 6 bases; unmatched bases: 3. Original handling: Amplification of reference gene primers provided the estimated nucleated cell counts. Libraries were prepared by immunoSEQ multiplex PCR; TCRdb keeps only in-frame clonotypes and omits some of them. The V and J calls and clone size are taken from that table; D and trimming were inferred from the DNA. The sample contains fewer than 400,000 clones, roughly nine tenths of which appear only once.

The clonotype was recovered from a woman in her twenties or thirties who had been exposed to COVID-19. The V call is TRBV3-1 (or the pseudogene TRBV3-2), the J call TRBJ1-2, with TRBD1 matching over 8 bases. Sequencing was performed on PBMCs or T cells enriched from blood (not recorded which). This CDR3 reads CASSHQGANGYTF. DNA of the CDR3: TGTGCCAGCAGCCACCAGGGGGCTAATGGCTACACCTTC.